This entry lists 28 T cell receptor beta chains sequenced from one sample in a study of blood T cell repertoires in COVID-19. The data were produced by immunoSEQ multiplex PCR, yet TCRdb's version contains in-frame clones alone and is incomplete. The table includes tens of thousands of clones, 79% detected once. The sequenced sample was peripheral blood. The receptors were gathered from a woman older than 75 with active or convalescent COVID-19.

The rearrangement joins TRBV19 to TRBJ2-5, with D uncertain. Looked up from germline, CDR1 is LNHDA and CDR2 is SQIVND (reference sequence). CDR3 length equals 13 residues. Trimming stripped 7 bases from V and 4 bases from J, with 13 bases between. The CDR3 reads CASKAIGAETQYF. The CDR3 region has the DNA TGTGCCAGTAAAGCAATAGGAGCAGAGACCCAGTACTTC.

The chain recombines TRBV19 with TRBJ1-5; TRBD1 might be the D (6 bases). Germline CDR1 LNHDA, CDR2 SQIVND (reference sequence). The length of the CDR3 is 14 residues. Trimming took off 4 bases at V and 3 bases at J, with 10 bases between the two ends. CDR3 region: CASSNRAFNQPQHF. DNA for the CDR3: TGTGCCAGTAGTAACAGGGCTTTCAATCAGCCCCAGCATTTT.

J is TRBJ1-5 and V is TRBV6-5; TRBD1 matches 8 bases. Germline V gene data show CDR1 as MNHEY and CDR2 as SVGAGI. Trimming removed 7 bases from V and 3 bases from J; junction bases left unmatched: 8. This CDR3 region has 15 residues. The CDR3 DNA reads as TGTGCCAGCAAAGTGGACAGGGCGAACAATCAGCCCCAGCATTTT. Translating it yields CASKVDRANNQPQHF.

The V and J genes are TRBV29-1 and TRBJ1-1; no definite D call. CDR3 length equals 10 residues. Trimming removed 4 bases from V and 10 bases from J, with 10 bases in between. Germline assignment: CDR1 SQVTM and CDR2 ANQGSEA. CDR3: CSVVEGRAFF. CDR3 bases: TGCAGCGTTGTCGAGGGTAGAGCTTTCTTT.

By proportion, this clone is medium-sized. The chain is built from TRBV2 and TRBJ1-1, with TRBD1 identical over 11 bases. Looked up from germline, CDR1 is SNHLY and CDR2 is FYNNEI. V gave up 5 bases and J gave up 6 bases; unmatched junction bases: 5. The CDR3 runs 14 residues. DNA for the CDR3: TGTGCCAGCAGTACTGGACAGGGGGCATCTGAAGCTTTCTTT. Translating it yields CASSTGQGASEAFF. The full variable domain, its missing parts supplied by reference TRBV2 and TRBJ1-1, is EPEVTQTPSHQVTQMGQEVILRCVPISNHLYFYWYRQILGQKVEFLVSFYNNEISEKSEIFDDQFSVERPDGSNFTLKIRSTKLEDSAMYFCASSTGQGASEAFFGQGTRLTVV.

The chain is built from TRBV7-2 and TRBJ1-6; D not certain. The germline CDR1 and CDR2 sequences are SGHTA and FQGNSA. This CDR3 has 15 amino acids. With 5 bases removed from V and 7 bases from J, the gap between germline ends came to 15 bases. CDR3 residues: CASSPPGGGNSPLHF. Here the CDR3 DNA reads TGTGCCAGCAGCCCTCCCGGAGGCGGAAATTCACCCCTCCACTTT.

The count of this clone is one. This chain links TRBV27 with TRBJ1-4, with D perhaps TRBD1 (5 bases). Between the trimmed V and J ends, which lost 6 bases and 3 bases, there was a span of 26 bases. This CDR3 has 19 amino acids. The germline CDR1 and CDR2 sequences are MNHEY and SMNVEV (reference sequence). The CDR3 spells CASREGRQQPYYPNEKLFF. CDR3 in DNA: TGTGCCAGCAGGGAGGGCCGACAGCAGCCATACTATCCTAATGAAAAACTGTTTTTT.

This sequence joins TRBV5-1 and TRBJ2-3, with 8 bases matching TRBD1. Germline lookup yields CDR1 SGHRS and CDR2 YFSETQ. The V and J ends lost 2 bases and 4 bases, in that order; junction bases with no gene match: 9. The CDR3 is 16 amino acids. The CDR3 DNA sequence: TGCGCCAGCAGCTTCGAAAGGGCAGGGGGCCCAGATACGCAGTATTTT. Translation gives CASSFERAGGPDTQYF.

CDR3 sequence reads: CASSPELGGRGGTDTQYF. CDR3 DNA sequence: TGTGCCAGCAGTCCCGAACTCGGGGGGCGAGGTGGCACAGATACGCAGTATTTT. V gene TRBV6-2 or TRBV6-3 combines with J gene TRBJ2-3, with a tentative D call TRBD2 (7 bases). V was pared by 5 bases and J by 1 base, with 22 bases between. The CDR3 is 18 amino acids. CDR1 MNHEY and CDR2 SVGEGT come from the germline V gene.

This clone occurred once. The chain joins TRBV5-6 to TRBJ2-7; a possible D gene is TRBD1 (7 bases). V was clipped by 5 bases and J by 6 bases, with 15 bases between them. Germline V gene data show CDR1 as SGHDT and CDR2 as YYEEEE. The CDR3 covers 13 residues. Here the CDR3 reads CASSATGRGEQYF. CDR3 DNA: TGTGCCAGCAGTGCGACAGGGCGGGGCGAGCAGTACTTC.

CDR3 in amino acids: CASSLTGGMVYGYTF. The CDR3 DNA sequence: TGCGCCAGCAGCTTGACAGGGGGCATGGTATACGGCTACACCTTC. The rearrangement uses TRBV5-1 and TRBJ1-2, with 9 bases aligning to TRBD1. V was clipped by 1 base and J by 8 bases; unmatched bases: 9. Germline CDR1 SGHRS, CDR2 YFSETQ. The CDR3 runs to 15 residues.

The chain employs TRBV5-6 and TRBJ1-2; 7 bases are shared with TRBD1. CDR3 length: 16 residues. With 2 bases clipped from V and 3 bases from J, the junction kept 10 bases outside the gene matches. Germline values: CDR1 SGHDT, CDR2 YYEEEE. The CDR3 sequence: CASSFPDRDTHYGYTF. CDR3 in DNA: TGTGCCAGCAGCTTCCCCGACAGGGATACACACTATGGCTACACCTTC.

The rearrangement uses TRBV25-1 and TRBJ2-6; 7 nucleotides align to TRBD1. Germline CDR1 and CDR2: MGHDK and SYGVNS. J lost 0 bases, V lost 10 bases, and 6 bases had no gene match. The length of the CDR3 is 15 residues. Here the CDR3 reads CAKDRALSGANVLTF. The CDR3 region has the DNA TGTGCCAAAGACAGGGCTCTCTCTGGGGCCAACGTCCTGACTTTC.

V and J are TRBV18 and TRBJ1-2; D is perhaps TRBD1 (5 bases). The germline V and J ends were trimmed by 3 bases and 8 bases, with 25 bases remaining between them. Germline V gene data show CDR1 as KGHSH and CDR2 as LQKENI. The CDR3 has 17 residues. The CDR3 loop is CASSPKALGRASFGYTF. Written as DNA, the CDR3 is TGTGCCAGCTCACCGAAGGCCCTGGGCAGGGCCTCGTTCGGCTACACCTTC.

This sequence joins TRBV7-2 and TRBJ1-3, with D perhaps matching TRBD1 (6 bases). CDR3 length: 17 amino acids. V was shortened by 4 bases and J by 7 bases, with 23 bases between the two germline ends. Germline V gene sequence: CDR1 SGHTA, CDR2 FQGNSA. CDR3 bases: TGTGCCAGCAGCTCCCCCATCGGGGGGCCGGAGAGGAACACCATATATTTT. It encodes CASSSPIGGPERNTIYF.

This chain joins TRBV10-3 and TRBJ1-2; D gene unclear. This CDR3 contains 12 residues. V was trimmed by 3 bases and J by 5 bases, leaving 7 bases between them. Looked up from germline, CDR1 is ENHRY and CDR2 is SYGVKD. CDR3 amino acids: CAISEARYGYTF. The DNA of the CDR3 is TGTGCCATCAGTGAAGCAAGATATGGCTACACCTTC.

CDR3 DNA sequence: TGTGCCAGCAGCTCGTGGTCCGACTATGACTACGAGCAGTACTTC. This translates into CASSSWSDYDYEQYF. The V gene is TRBV5-8, the J gene TRBJ2-7, with D maybe TRBD2 (5 bases). The germline gives CDR1 SGHTS, CDR2 YDEGEE. The CDR3 is made up of 15 amino acids. V lost 3 bases to trimming and J lost 3 bases, with 16 bases between them.

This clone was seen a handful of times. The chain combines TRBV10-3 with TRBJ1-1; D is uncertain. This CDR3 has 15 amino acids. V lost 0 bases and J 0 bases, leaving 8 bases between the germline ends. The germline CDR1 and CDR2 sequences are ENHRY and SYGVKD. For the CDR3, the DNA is TGTGCCATCAGTGAGTCTGCAGACTTGAACACTGAAGCTTTCTTT. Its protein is CAISESADLNTEAFF.

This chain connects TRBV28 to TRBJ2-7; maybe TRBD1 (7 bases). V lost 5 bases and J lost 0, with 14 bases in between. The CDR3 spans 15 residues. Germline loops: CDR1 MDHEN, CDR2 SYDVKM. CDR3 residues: CASSLQGGGSYEQYF. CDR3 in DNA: TGTGCCAGCAGTCTCCAGGGGGGAGGCTCCTACGAGCAGTACTTC.

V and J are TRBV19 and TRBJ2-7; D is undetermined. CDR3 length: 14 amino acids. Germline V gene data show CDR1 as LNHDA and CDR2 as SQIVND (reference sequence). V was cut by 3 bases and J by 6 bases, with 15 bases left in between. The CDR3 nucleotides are TGTGCCAGTAGTATTAGTACCAGTTCGGGCGAGCAGTACTTC. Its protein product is CASSISTSSGEQYF. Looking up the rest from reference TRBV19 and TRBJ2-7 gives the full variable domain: DGGITQSPKYLFRKEGQNVTLSCEQNLNHDAMYWYRQDPGQGLRLIYYSQIVNDFQKGDIAEGYSVSREKKESFPLTVTSAQKNPTAFYLCASSISTSSGEQYFGPGTRLTVT.

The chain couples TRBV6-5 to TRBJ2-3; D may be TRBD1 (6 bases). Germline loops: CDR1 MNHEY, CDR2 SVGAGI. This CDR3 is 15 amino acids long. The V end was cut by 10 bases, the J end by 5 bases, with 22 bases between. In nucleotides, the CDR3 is TGTGCCATCAAACAGGGATGGTTTAGTAGAGATACGCAGTATTTT. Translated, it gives CAIKQGWFSRDTQYF.

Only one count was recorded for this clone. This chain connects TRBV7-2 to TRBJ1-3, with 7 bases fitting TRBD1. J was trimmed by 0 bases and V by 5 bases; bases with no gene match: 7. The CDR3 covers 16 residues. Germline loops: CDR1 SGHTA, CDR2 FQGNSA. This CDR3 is CASSTTGASSGNTIYF. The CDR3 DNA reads TGTGCCAGCAGCACCACAGGGGCCAGCTCTGGAAACACCATATATTTT.

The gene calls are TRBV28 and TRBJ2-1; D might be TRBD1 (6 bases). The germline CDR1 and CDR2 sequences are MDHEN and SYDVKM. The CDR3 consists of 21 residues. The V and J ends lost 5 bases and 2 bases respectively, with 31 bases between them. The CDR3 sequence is CASSVLYPGRPGHNTYNEQFF. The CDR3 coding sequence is TGTGCCAGCAGTGTCCTCTATCCCGGGCGTCCGGGACACAATACCTACAATGAGCAGTTCTTC.

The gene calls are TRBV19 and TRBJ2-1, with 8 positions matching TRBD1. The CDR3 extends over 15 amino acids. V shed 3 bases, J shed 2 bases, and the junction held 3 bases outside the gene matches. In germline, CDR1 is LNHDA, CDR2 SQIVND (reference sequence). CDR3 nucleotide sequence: TGTGCCAGTAGTATCCCGACAGGGGCCTACAATGAGCAGTTCTTC. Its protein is CASSIPTGAYNEQFF.

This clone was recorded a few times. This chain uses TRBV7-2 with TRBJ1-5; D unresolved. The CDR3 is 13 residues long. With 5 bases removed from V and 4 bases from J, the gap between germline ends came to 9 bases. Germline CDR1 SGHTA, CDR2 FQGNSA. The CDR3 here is CASSRYGNQPQHF. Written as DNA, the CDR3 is TGTGCCAGCAGCCGCTACGGGAATCAGCCCCAGCATTTT. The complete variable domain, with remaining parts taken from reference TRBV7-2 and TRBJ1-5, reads GAGVSQSPSNKVTEKGKDVELRCDPISGHTALYWYRQSLGQGLEFLIYFQGNSAPDKSGLPSDRFSAERTGGSVSTLTIQRTQQEDSAVYLCASSRYGNQPQHFGDGTRLSIL.

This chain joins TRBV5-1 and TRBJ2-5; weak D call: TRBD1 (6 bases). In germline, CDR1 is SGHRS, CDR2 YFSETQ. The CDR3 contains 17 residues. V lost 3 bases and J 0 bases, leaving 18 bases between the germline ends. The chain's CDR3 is CASSSPRQEPNQETQYF. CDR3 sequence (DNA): TGCGCCAGCAGCTCTCCCAGACAGGAGCCAAACCAAGAGACCCAGTACTTC.

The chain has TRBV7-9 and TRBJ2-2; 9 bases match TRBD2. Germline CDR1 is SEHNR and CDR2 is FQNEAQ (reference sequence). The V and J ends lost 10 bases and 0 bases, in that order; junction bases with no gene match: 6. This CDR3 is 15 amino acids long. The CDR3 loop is CATPRLAANTGELFF. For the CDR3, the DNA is TGTGCCACCCCTCGACTAGCGGCGAACACCGGGGAGCTGTTTTTT.

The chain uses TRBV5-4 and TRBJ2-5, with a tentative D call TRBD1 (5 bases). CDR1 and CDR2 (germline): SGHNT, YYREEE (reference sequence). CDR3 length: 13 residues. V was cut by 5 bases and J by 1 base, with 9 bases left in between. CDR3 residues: CASRFTGQETQYF. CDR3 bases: TGTGCCAGCAGATTTACAGGCCAAGAGACCCAGTACTTC.